A selection of T cell receptor beta chains follows, all from one sample in a study of blood T cell repertoires in COVID-19. Clones were sequenced by immunoSEQ multiplex PCR, and TCRdb holds only the in-frame ones, with some missing. This sample has about 48,000 clones, with approximately 80% found just once. Sequencing input: peripheral blood. These TCRs come from a man aged 70 or older with acute or convalescent COVID-19. CDR3s include the opening cysteine and the closing phenylalanine or tryptophan. The D gene is left open where the match is weak. Expanded clones get a size class; other rows say once, few or many, or leave the size out.

clone_size | j_call | d_call | v_call | cdr3_nt | cdr3_aa
once | TRBJ2-1 | TRBD2 | TRBV5-4 | TGTGCCAGCAGCTCAAGACTAGCGGGGGGGAATGAGCAGTTCTTC | CASSSRLAGGNEQFF
. | TRBJ2-5 | TRBD1 | TRBV5-1 | TGCGCCAGCAGCCTGGGGACAGGTCAAGAGACCCAGTACTTC | CASSLGTGQETQYF
. | TRBJ2-7 | TRBD2 | TRBV10-1 | TGCGCCAGCAGTGAGTCTAGCGGGGGGACCGAGCAGTACTTC | CASSESSGGTEQYF
once | TRBJ1-2 | TRBD1 | TRBV6-5 | TGTGCCAGCAGTTACTCAGGGACAGGGATTGGCTACACCTTC | CASSYSGTGIGYTF
. | TRBJ1-6 | TRBD1 | TRBV6-5 | TGTGCCAGCAGCACTTCCAGGGGGCGTTGGTCACCCCTCCACTTT | CASSTSRGRWSPLHF
few | TRBJ2-5 | TRBD2 | TRBV27 | TGTGCCAGCAGTTTAGGCGGAGTTGGGGCGGGAGGGACCCAGTACTTC | CASSLGGVGAGGTQYF
. | TRBJ2-1 | TRBD2 | TRBV19 | TGTGCCAGTAGTATATTTGCTAGCGGGAGGTTCCAGGCTGAGCAGTTCTTC | CASSIFASGRFQAEQFF
. | TRBJ2-3 | . | TRBV9 | TGTGCCAGCAGCGTAGCACGGGAGAAGGCGACCACAGATACGCAGTATTTT | CASSVAREKATTDTQYF
. | TRBJ1-2 | TRBD1 | TRBV5-4 | TGTGCCAGCAGGTCGGACAGGATGAATGGCTACACCTTC | CASRSDRMNGYTF
. | TRBJ1-1 | TRBD1 | TRBV7-2 | TGTGCCAGCAGCGCCCGACAGGGAGTGAACACTGAAGCTTTCTTT | CASSARQGVNTEAFF
. | TRBJ2-7 | . | TRBV27 | TGTGCCAGCAGTACTTTTCGGGGTACCGCGGAGTACTTC | CASSTFRGTAEYF
. | TRBJ2-7 | . | TRBV7-2 | TGTGCCAGCAGCCTTCATAGCTACGAGCAGTACTTC | CASSLHSYEQYF
once | TRBJ2-3 | . | TRBV5-1 | TGCGCCAGCAGCATAGACACAGGCGCAGATACGCAGTATTTT | CASSIDTGADTQYF
. | TRBJ2-5 | . | TRBV14 | TGTGCCAGCAGCTACGCGGAGACCCAGTACTTC | CASSYAETQYF
once | TRBJ1-2 | TRBD1 | TRBV7-9 | TGTGCCAGCAGCTCCGAGACAGGGGACGGCTACACCTTC | CASSSETGDGYTF
. | TRBJ2-3 | TRBD2 | TRBV28 | TGTGCCAGCAGGGGGACTAGCGGGAGGGCCGGAGATACGCAGTATTTT | CASRGTSGRAGDTQYF
. | TRBJ2-1 | . | TRBV5-1 | TGCGCCAGCAGCTTCTCGGATGAGCAGTTCTTC | CASSFSDEQFF
. | TRBJ1-1 | TRBD1 | TRBV6-6 | TGTGCCAGCAGTTCCCCCGCTCAAGGGGGCATCACTGAAGCTTTCTTT | CASSSPAQGGITEAFF
few | TRBJ1-1 | . | TRBV7-2 | TGTGCCAGCAGGCGGGGGTTGAACACTGAAGCTTTCTTT | CASRRGLNTEAFF
few | TRBJ2-1 | TRBD2 | TRBV9 | TGTGCCAGCAGCGTGGAAGGGCAGGGAGGGGAATTTAGTTACAATGAGCAGTTCTTC | CASSVEGQGGEFSYNEQFF
. | TRBJ2-7 | TRBD2 | TRBV3-1/TRBV3-2 | TGTGCCAGCAGAGGAGGGGTAGGCGGGGGGATCGGCGAGCAGTACTTC | CASRGGVGGGIGEQYF
few | TRBJ2-7 | . | TRBV7-9 | TGTGTAATTTCACCGCGCAGGGGCCACGAGCAGTACTTC | CVISPRRGHEQYF
few | TRBJ2-2 | . | TRBV9 | TGTGCCAGCAGCGTAGCGGTCACCGGGGAGCTGTTTTTT | CASSVAVTGELFF
once | TRBJ2-1 | TRBD1 | TRBV5-4 | TGTGCCAGCAGCTGGACAGGGGGGCAGGAGCAGTTCTTC | CASSWTGGQEQFF
. | TRBJ2-7 | . | TRBV19 | TGTGCCAGTAGTGGAGTGAGGCGGGGTTCCTACGAGCAGTACTTC | CASSGVRRGSYEQYF
. | TRBJ1-6 | . | TRBV19 | TGTGCCAGTAGTATAGATTGGGGCATGTATTCACCCCTCCACTTT | CASSIDWGMYSPLHF
. | TRBJ2-1 | TRBD1 | TRBV5-3 | TGTGCCACCGAAACCGGGACAGGGGATTCGCATGAGCAGTTCTTC | CATETGTGDSHEQFF
. | TRBJ2-5 | . | TRBV29-1 | TGCAGCGTTGTCTTGGGAGTAGGTGGGGAGACCCAGTACTTC | CSVVLGVGGETQYF
once | TRBJ1-2 | . | TRBV7-2 | TGTGCCAGCAGCTTAGATGAGGTCGACTATGGCTACACCTTC | CASSLDEVDYGYTF
. | TRBJ2-1 | . | TRBV6-1 | TGTGCCAGCAGTGAATCAAGGAGACAGGTGCTTGATAGTGAGCAGTTCTTC | CASSESRRQVLDSEQFF
. | TRBJ2-1 | TRBD1 | TRBV2 | TGTGCCAGCAGTTATGGACAGGGGGTCCACAATGAGCAGTTCTTC | CASSYGQGVHNEQFF
. | TRBJ1-1 | TRBD1 | TRBV9 | TGTGCCAGCAGCACAAACAGGGGCACTGAAGCTTTCTTT | CASSTNRGTEAFF
. | TRBJ1-2 | TRBD1 | TRBV12-3/TRBV12-4 | TGTGCCAGCAGTCCGGGACAGGGGGTACCCTTC | CASSPGQGVPF
. | TRBJ2-7 | TRBD1 | TRBV24-1 | TGTGCCACCAGTGACCCCGGGACAGGGGACGAGCAGTACTTC | CATSDPGTGDEQYF
. | TRBJ2-1 | TRBD1 | TRBV7-9 | TGTGCCAGCAGAGCCGACAGGGGGCCCTCCTACAATGAGCAGTTCTTC | CASRADRGPSYNEQFF
. | TRBJ1-1 | . | TRBV5-6 | TGTGCCAGCAGCTTGTTCAGCACGGGGAACACTGAAGCTTTCTTT | CASSLFSTGNTEAFF
. | TRBJ2-3 | . | TRBV11-2 | TGTGCCAGCAGCTTAGGGCCCCTTCTTGGTACGCAGTATTTT | CASSLGPLLGTQYF
. | TRBJ2-7 | . | TRBV2 | TGTGCCAGCCGGCCGGGAGTCATCTACGAGCAGTACTTC | CASRPGVIYEQYF
. | TRBJ2-7 | TRBD1 | TRBV5-1 | TGCGCCAGCAGCTTGGGGGGACAGATGGCCGAGCAGTACTTC | CASSLGGQMAEQYF
. | TRBJ1-5 | . | TRBV11-2 | TGTGCCAGCAGCTTAGATTGGGGGGATAGCAATCAGCCCCAGCATTTT | CASSLDWGDSNQPQHF
. | TRBJ2-1 | TRBD2 | TRBV15 | TGTGCCACCAGCGTTAATTTAGCGGGAGTCTCCTACAATGAGCAGTTCTTC | CATSVNLAGVSYNEQFF
. | TRBJ1-1 | TRBD1 | TRBV19 | TGTGCCAGTAGTATAGTGGGACAGATCACTGAAGCTTTCTTT | CASSIVGQITEAFF
. | TRBJ2-1 | TRBD2 | TRBV7-6 | TGTGCCAGCAGCTGGTCAGCGGGGGCCTCATACAATGAGCAGTTCTTC | CASSWSAGASYNEQFF
. | TRBJ2-1 | . | TRBV4-1 | TGCGCCAACAGCCGGCCCGGTGGCAGGCCGACCCACAATGAGCAGTTCTTC | CANSRPGGRPTHNEQFF
few | TRBJ1-2 | . | TRBV27 | TGTGCCAGCAGTTTATCCCCGGGGGGGCGTGGAGGCTACACCTTC | CASSLSPGGRGGYTF
once | TRBJ1-5 | . | TRBV27 | TGTGCCAGCAGTCCTGGACAGTATAGCAATCAGCCCCAGCATTTT | CASSPGQYSNQPQHF
. | TRBJ1-5 | . | TRBV7-2 | TGTGCCAGCAGCTTGACAGAAAATCAGCCCCAGCATTTT | CASSLTENQPQHF
. | TRBJ1-5 | TRBD1 | TRBV19 | TGTGCCAGTAGTGCTGGACAGGGTGGCAATCAGCCCCAGCATTTT | CASSAGQGGNQPQHF
. | TRBJ2-1 | . | TRBV28 | TGTGCCAGCAGTTTGGGGCGGGGATACTTCAATGAGCAGTTCTTC | CASSLGRGYFNEQFF
few | TRBJ1-3 | . | TRBV9 | TGTGCCAGCCGAACAGGAAACACCATATATTTT | CASRTGNTIYF
. | TRBJ1-1 | . | TRBV18 | TGTGCCAGCTCACCGTACCCTGGGGACACTTGGACTGAAGCTTTCTTT | CASSPYPGDTWTEAFF
. | TRBJ1-1 | . | TRBV27 | TGTGCCAGCAGTTTGGCTCGGGACACTGAAGCTTTCTTT | CASSLARDTEAFF
. | TRBJ1-2 | . | TRBV7-2 | TGTGCCAGCAGCTTAACCTGGCAGGGCATTAGCGGCTACACCTTC | CASSLTWQGISGYTF
. | TRBJ1-2 | . | TRBV6-5 | TGTGCCAGCAGTTATGAGAGAACCTATGGCTACACCTTC | CASSYERTYGYTF
. | TRBJ1-1 | . | TRBV19 | TGTGCCAGTAGTCCCTGGACGGAACTAGAGGCTTTCTTT | CASSPWTELEAFF
. | TRBJ1-4 | TRBD1 | TRBV30 | TGTGCCTGGAGCGATACAGGGGCAACTAATGAAAAACTGTTTTTT | CAWSDTGATNEKLFF
. | TRBJ1-1 | TRBD1 | TRBV19 | TGTGCCAGTACCTCGACAGGGATGGGCATGAACACTGAAGCTTTCTTT | CASTSTGMGMNTEAFF
. | TRBJ2-7 | . | TRBV6-5 | TGTGCCAGCAGGAGGACGGGGTCCTACGAGCAGTACTTC | CASRRTGSYEQYF
. | TRBJ2-5 | TRBD1 | TRBV5-4 | TGTGCCAGCAGTTTGGAGACAGGGCGGGAGACCCAGTACTTC | CASSLETGRETQYF
. | TRBJ2-5 | . | TRBV12-3/TRBV12-4 | TGTGCCAGCAGTTTCACATCCCAAGAGACCCAGTACTTC | CASSFTSQETQYF